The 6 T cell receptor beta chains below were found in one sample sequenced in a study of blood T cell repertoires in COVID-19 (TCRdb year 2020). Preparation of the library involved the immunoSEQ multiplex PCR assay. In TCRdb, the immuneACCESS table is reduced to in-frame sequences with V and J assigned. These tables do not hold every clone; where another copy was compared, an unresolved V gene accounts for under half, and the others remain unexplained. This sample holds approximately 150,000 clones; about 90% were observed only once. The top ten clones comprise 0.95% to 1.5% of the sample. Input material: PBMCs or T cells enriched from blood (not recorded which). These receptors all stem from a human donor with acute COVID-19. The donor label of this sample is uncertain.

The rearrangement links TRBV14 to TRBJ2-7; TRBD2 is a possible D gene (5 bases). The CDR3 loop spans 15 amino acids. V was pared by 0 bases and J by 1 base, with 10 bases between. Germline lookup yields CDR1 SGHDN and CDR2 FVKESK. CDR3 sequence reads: CASSQDRGLSYEQYF. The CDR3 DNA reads TGTGCCAGCAGCCAAGATCGCGGGCTATCCTACGAGCAGTACTTC.

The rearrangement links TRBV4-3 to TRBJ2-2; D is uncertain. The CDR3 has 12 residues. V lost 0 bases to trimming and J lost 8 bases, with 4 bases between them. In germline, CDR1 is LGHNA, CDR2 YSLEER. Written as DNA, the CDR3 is TGCGCCAGCAGCCAAGATACTGGGGAGCTGTTTTTT. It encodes CASSQDTGELFF.

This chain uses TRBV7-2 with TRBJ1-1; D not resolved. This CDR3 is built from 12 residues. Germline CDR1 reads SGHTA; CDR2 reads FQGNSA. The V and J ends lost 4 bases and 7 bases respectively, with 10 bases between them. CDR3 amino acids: CASSSSEREAFF. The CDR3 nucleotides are TGTGCCAGCAGCTCGAGTGAACGTGAAGCTTTCTTT.

CDR3 in amino acids: CASSYSQGASSYEQYF. As DNA, the CDR3 is TGTGCCAGCAGTTACTCGCAGGGGGCGAGCTCCTACGAGCAGTACTTC. The chain combines TRBV6-5 with TRBJ2-7, with 8 bases identical to TRBD1. The CDR3 length is 16 residues. Germline V gene lookup returns CDR1 MNHEY and CDR2 SVGAGI. Trimming took 0 bases from V and 0 from J; bases not matched to a gene: 4.

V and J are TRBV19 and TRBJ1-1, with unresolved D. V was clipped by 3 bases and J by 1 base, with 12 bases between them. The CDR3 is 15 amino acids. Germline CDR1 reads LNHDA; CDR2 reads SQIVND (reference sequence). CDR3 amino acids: CASSIFTAANTEAFF. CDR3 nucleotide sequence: TGTGCCAGTAGTATTTTCACGGCGGCGAACACTGAAGCTTTCTTT. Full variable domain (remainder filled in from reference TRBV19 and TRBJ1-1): DGGITQSPKYLFRKEGQNVTLSCEQNLNHDAMYWYRQDPGQGLRLIYYSQIVNDFQKGDIAEGYSVSREKKESFPLTVTSAQKNPTAFYLCASSIFTAANTEAFFGQGTRLTVV.

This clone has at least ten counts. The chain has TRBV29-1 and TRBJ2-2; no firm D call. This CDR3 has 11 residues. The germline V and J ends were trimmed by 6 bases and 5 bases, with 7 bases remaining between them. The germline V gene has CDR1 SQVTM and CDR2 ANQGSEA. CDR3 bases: TGCAGCGTGTCCTTGACCGGGGAGCTGTTTTTT. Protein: CSVSLTGELFF.